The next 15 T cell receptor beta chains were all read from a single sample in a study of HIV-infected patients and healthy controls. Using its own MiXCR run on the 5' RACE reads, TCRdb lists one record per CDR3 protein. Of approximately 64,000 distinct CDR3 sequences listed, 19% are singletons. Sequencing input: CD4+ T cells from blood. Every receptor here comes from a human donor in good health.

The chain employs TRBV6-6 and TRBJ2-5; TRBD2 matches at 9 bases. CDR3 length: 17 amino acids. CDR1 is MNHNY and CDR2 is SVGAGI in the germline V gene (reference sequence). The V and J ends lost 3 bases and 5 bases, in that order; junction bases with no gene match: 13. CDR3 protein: CASSYRSGRPLGETQYF. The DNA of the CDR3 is TGTGCCAGCAGTTATAGGAGCGGGAGGCCCTTGGGGGAGACCCAGTACTTC.

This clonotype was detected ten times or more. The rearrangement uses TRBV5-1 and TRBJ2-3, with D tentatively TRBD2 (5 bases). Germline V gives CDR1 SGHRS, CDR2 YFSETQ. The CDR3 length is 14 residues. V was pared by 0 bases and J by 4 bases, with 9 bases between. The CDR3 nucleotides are TGCGCCAGCAGCTTGGGAGGGCCCCCAGATACGCAGTATTTT. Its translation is CASSLGGPPDTQYF.

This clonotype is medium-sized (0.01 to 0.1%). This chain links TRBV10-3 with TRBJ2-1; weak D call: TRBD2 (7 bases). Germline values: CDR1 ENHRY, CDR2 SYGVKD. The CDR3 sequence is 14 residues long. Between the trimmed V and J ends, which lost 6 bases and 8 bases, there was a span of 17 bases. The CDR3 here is CAIRGAGVPHEQFF. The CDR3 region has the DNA TGTGCCATCAGGGGGGCGGGGGTTCCCCATGAGCAGTTCTTC.

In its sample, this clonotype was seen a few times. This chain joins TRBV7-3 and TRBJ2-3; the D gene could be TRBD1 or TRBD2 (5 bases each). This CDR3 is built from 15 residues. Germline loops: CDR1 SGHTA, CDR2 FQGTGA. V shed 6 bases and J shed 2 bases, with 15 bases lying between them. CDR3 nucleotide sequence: TGTGCCAGCAGTCCTCCGGGACCTACCACAGATACGCAGTATTTT. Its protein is CASSPPGPTTDTQYF.

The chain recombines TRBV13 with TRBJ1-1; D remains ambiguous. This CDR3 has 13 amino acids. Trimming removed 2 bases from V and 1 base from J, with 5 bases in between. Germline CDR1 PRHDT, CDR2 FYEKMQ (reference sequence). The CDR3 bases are TGTGCCAGCAGCTTATTAGAGAACACTGAAGCTTTCTTT. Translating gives CASSLLENTEAFF. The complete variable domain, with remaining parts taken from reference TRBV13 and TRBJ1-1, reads AAGVIQSPRHLIKEKRETATLKCYPIPRHDTVYWYQQGPGQDPQFLISFYEKMQSDKGSIPDRFSAQQFSDYHSELNMSSLELGDSALYFCASSLLENTEAFFGQGTRLTVV.

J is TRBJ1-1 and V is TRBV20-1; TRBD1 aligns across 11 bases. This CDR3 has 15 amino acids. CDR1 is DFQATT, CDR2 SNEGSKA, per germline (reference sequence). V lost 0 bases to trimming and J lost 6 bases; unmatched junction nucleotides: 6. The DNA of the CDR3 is TGCAGTGCTAGAGATAGGGACAGGGGGATTTCTGAAGCTTTCTTT. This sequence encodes CSARDRDRGISEAFF.

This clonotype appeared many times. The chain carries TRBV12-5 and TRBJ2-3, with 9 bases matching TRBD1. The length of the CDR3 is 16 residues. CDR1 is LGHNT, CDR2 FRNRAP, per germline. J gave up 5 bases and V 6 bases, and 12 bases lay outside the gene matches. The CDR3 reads CASGSGTGRGRDTQYF. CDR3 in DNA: TGTGCTAGTGGGTCCGGGACAGGGAGGGGTAGAGATACGCAGTATTTT.

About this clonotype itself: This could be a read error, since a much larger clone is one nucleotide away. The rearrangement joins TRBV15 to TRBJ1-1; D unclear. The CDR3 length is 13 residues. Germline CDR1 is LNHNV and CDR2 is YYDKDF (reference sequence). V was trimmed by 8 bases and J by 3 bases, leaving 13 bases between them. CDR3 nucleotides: TGTGCCACCGCATTTACACGAGACACTGAAGCTTTCTTT. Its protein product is CATAFTRDTEAFF.

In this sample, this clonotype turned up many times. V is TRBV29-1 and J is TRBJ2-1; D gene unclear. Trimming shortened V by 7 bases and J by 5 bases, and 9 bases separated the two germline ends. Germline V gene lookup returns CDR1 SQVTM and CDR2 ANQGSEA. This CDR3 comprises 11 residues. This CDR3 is CSEAINNEQFF. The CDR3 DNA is TGCAGCGAAGCTATTAACAATGAGCAGTTCTTC.

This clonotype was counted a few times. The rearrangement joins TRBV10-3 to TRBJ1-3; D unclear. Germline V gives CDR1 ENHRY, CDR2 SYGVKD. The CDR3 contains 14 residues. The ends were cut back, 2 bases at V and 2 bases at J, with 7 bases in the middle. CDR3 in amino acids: CAISENQPGNTIYF. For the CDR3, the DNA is TGTGCCATCAGTGAGAACCAGCCTGGAAACACCATATATTTT.

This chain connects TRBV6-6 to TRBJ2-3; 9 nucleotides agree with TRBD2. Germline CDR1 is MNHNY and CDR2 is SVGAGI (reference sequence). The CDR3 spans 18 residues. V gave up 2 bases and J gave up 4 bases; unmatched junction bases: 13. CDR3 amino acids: CASSYPQVNSGSADTQYF. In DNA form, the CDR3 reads TGTGCCAGCAGTTACCCCCAAGTGAATAGCGGGAGTGCAGATACGCAGTATTTT.

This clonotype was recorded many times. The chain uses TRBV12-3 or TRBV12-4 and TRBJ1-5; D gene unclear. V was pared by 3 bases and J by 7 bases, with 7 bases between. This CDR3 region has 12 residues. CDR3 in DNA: TGTGCCAGCAGTTTCCAGGCCCAGCCCCAGCATTTT. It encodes CASSFQAQPQHF.

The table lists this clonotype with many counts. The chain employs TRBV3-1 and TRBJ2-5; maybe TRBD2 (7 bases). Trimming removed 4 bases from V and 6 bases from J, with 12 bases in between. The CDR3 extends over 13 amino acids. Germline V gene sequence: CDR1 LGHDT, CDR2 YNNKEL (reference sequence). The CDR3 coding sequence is TGTGCCAGCAGCCTCGGGGGGCTGAAGACCCAGTACTTC. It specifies CASSLGGLKTQYF.

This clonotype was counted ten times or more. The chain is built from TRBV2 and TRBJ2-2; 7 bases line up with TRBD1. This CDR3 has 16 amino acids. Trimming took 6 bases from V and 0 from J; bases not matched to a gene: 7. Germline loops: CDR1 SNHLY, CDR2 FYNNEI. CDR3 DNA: TGTGCCAGCAGCGGACAGGCTAGATCGAACACCGGGGAGCTGTTTTTT. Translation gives CASSGQARSNTGELFF.

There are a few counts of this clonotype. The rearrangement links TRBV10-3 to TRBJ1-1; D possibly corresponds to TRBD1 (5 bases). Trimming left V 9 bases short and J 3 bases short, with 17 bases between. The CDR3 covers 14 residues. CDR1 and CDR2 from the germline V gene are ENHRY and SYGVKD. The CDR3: CAILQSREDTEAFF. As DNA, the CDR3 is TGTGCCATACTACAAAGCAGGGAGGACACTGAAGCTTTCTTT.